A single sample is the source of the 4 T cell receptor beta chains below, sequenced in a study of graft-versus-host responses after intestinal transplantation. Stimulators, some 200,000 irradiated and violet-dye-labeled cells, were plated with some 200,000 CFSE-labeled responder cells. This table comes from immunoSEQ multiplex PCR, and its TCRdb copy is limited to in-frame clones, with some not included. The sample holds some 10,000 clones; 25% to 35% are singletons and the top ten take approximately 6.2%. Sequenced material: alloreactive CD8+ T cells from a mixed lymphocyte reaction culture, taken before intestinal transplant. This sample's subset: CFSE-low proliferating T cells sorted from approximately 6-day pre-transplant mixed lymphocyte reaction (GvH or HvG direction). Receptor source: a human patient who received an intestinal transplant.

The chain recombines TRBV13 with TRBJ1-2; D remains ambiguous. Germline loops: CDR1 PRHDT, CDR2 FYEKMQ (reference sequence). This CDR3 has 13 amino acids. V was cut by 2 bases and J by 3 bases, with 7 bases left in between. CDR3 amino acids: CASSLTLDYGYTF. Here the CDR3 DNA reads TGTGCCAGCAGCTTAACTCTGGACTATGGCTACACCTTC.

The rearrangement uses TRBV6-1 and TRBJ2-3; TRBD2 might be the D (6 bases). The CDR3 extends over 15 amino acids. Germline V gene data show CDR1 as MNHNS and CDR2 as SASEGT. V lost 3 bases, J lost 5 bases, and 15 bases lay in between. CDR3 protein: CASSEWGLMGDTQYF. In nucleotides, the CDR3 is TGTGCCAGCAGTGAGTGGGGACTCATGGGAGATACGCAGTATTTT.

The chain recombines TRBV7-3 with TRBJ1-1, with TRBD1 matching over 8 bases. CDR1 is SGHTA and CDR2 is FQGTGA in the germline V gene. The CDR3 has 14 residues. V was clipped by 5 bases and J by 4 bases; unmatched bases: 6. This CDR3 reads CASSPGQGTTEAFF. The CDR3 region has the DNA TGTGCCAGCAGCCCCGGACAGGGAACCACTGAAGCTTTCTTT.

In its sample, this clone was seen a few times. The CDR3 spells CASSLIEGAYEQYF. Written as DNA, the CDR3 is TGTGCCAGTAGCCTAATTGAGGGGGCCTACGAGCAGTACTTC. The chain carries TRBV19 and TRBJ2-7, with a tentative D call TRBD1 (6 bases). The V end was cut by 6 bases, the J end by 2 bases, with 14 bases between. The CDR3 contains 14 residues. Germline values: CDR1 LNHDA, CDR2 SQIVND (reference sequence).